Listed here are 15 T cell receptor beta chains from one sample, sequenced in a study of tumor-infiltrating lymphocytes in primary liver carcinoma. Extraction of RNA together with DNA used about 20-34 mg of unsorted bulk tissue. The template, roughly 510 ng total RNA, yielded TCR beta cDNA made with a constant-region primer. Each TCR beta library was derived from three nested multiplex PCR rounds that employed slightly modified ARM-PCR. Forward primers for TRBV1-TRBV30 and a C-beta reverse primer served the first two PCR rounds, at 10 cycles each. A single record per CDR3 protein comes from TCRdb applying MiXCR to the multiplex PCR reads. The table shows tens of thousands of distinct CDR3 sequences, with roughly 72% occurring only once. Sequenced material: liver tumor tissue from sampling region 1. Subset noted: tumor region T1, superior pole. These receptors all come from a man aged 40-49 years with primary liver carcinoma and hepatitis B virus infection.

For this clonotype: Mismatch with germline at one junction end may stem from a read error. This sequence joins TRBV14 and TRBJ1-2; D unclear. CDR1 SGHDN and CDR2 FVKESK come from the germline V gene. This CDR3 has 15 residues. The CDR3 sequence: CASSQGGVRTKGYTF. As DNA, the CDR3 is TGCGCCAGCAGCCAAGGAGGAGTCAGGACGAAAGGCTACACCTTC.

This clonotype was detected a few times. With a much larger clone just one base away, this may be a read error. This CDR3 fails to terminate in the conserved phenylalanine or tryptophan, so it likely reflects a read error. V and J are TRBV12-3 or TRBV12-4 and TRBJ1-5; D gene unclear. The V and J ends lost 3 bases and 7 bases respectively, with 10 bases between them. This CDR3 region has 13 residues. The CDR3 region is CASSFGVKQPQHY. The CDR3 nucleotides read TGTGCCAGCAGTTTTGGGGTTAAACAGCCCCAGCATTAT.

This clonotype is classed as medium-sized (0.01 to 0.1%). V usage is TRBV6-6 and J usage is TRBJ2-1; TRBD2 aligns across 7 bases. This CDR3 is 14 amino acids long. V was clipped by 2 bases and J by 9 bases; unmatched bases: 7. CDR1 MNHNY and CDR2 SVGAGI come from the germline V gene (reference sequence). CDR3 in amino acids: CASSYGGRAVEQFF. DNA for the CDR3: TGTGCCAGCAGTTACGGCGGGAGAGCGGTTGAGCAGTTCTTC.

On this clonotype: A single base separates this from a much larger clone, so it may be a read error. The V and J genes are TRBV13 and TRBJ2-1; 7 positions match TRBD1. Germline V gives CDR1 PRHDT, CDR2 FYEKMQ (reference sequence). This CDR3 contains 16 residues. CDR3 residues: CASSLPTGDPYNDQFF. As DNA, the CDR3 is TGTGCCAGCAGCTTACCCACAGGGGACCCCTACAATGACCAGTTCTTC.

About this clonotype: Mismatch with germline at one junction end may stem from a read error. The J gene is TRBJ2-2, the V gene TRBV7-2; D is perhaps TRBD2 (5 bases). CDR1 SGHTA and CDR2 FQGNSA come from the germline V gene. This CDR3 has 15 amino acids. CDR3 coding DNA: TGTGCCAGCAGCTTCGACGGGGTGAACACCGGGGATCTGTTCTTT. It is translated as CASSFDGVNTGDLFF.

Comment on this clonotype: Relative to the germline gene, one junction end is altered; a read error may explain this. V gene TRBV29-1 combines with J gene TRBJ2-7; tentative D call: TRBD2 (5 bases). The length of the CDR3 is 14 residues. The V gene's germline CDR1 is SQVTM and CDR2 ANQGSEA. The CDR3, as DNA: TGCAGCGCACGAGTAGGGAGCAAGGGCTACGAGCAGTATTTC. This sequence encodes CSARVGSKGYEQYF.

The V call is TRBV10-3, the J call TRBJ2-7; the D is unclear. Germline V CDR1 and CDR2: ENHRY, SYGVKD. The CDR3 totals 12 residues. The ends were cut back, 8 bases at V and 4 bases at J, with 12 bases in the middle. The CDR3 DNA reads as TGTGCCATCTGTATCCAATTGTACGAGCAGTACTTC. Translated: CAICIQLYEQYF.

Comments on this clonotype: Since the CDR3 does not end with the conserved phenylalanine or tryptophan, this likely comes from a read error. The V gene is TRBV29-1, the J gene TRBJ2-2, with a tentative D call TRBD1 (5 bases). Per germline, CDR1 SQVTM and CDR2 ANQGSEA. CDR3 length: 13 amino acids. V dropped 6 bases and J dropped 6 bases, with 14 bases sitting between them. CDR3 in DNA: TGCAGCGTCGGACATGTTCAAGCCGGGGAGCTGTTTTCT. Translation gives CSVGHVQAGELFS.

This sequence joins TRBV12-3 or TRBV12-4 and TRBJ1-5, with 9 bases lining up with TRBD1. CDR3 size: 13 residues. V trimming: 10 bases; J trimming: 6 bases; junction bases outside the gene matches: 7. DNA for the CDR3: TGTGCCACCGTGGACAGGGGCGCTCAGCCCCAGCATTTT. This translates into CATVDRGAQPQHF.

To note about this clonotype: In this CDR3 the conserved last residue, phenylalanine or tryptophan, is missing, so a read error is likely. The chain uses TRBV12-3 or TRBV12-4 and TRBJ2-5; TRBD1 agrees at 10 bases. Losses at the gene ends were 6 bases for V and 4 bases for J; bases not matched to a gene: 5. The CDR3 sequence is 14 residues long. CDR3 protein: CASSLGQGGETQYS. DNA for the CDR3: TGTGCCAGCAGCCTTGGACAGGGGGGAGAGACCCAGTACTCC.

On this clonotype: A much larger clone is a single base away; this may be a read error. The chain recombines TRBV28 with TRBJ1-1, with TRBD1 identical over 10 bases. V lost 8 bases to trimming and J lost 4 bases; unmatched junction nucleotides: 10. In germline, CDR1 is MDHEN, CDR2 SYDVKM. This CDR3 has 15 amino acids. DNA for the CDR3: TGTGCCAGCCCTCCCGGGACAGGGGTGAGCACTGAAGCTTTCTTT. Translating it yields CASPPGTGVSTEAFF.

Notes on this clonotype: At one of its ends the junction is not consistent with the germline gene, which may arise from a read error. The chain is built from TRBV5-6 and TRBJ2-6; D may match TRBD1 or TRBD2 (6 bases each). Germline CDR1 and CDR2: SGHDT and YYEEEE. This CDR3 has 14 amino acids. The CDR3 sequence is CASSFRGEANILTF. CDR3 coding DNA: TGTGCCAGCAGCTTTAGGGGGGAGGCCAACATCCTGACATTC.

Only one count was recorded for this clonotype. CDR3 coding DNA: TGCAGTGCTAGAGATAGCGGGAGGGGAGAGACCCAGTACTTC. It translates to CSARDSGRGETQYF. This chain uses TRBV20-1 with TRBJ2-5; 11 bases are shared with TRBD2. V was clipped by 0 bases and J by 4 bases; unmatched bases: 1. The CDR3 runs to 14 residues. Germline CDR1 and CDR2: DFQATT and SNEGSKA (reference sequence).

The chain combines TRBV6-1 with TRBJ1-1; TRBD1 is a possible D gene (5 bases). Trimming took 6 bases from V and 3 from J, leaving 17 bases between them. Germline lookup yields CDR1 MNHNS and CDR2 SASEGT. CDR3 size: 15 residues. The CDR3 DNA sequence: TGTGCCAGCAGAGGTGTGGGGGGAGCTTACACTGAAGCTTTCTTT. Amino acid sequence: CASRGVGGAYTEAFF.

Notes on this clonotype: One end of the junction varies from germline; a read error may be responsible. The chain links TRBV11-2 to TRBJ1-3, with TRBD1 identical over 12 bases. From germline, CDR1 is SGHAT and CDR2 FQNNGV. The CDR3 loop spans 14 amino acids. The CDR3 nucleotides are TGTGTCAGCAGCTATATGGGACAGGGGGCCACCTTATATTTT. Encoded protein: CVSSYMGQGATLYF.